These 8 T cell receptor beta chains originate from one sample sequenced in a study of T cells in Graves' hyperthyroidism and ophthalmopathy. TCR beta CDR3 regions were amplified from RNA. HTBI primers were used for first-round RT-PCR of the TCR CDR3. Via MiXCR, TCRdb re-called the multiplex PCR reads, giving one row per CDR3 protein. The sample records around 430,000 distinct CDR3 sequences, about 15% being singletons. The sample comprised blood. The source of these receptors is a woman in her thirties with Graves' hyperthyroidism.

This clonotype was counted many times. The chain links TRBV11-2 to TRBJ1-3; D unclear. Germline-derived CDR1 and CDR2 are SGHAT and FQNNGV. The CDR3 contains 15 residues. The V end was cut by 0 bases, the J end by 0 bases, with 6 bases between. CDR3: CASSLEGYSGNTIYF. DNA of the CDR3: TGTGCCAGCAGCTTAGAAGGCTACTCTGGAAACACCATATATTTT.

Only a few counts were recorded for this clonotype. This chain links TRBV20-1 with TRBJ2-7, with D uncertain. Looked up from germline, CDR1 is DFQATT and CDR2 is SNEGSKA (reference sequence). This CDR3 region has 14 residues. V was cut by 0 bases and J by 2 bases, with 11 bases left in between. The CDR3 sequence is CSARDPGRTYEQYF. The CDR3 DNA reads TGCAGTGCTAGAGATCCCGGCCGCACCTACGAGCAGTACTTC.

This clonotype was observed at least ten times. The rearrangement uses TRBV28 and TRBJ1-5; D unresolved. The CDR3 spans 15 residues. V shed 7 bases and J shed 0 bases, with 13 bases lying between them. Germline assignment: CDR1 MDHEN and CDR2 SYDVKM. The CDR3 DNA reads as TGTGCCAGCATTACCCGGCAGGCTAGCAATCAGCCCCAGCATTTT. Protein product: CASITRQASNQPQHF.

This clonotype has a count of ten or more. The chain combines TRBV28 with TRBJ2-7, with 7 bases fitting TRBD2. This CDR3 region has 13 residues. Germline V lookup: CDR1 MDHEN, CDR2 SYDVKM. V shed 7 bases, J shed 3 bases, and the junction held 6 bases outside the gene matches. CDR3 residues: CASNRGVVYEQYF. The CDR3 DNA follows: TGTGCCAGCAACCGGGGGGTAGTCTACGAGCAGTACTTC. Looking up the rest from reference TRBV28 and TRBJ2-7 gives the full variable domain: DVKVTQSSRYLVKRTGEKVFLECVQDMDHENMFWYRQDPGLGLRLIYFSYDVKMKEKGDIPEGYSVSREKKERFSLILESASTNQTSMYLCASNRGVVYEQYFGPGTRLTVT.

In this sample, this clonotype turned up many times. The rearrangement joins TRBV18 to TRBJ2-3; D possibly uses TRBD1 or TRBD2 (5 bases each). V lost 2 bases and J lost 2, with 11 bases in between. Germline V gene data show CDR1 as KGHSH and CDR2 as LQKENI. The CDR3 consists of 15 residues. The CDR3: CASSPGAGTTDTQYF. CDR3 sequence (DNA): TGTGCCAGCTCACCAGGGGCGGGCACCACAGATACGCAGTATTTT.

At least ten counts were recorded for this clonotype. The CDR3 bases are TGTGCCAGCAGCCTAAACAGGGGGCTGGGGAACACTGAAGCTTTCTTT. Translation: CASSLNRGLGNTEAFF. The chain uses TRBV3-1 and TRBJ1-1; 9 bases line up with TRBD1. The CDR3 extends over 16 amino acids. The germline V gene has CDR1 LGHDT and CDR2 YNNKEL (reference sequence). Germline trimming cut 4 bases from V and 1 base from J; bases unmatched to any gene: 7.

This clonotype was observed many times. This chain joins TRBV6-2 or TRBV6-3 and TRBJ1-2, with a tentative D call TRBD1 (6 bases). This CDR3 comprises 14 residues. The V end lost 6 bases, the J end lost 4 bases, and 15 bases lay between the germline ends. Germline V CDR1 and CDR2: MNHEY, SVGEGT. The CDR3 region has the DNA TGTGCCAGCAGCCCCGGACAGCCTCCCTATGGCTACACCTTC. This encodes CASSPGQPPYGYTF.

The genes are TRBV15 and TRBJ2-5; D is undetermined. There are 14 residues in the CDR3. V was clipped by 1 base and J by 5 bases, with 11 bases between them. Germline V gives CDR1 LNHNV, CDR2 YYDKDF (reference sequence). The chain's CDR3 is CATSRVRQHETQYF. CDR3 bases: TGTGCCACCAGCAGAGTACGTCAGCACGAGACCCAGTACTTC.